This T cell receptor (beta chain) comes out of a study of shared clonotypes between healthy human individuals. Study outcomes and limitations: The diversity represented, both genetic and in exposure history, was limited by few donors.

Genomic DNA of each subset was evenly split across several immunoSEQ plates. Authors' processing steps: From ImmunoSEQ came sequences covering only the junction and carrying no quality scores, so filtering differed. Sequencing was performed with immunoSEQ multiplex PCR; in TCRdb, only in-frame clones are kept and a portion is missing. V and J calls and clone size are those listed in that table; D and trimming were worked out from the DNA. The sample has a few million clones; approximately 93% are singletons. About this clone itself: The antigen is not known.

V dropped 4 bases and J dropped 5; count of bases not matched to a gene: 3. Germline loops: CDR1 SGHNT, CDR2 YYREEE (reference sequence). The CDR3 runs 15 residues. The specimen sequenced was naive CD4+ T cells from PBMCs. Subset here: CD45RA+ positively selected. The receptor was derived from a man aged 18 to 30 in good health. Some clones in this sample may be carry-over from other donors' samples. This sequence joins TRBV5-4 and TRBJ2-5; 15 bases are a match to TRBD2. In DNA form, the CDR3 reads TGTGCCAGCAGCATAGGGACTAGCGGGGGGGAGACCCAGTACTTC. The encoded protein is CASSIGTSGGETQYF.